This T cell receptor beta chain emerged from a study of OX40 agonist ivuxolimab in advanced cancers. The study, taken as a whole, reports: There were also nonresponders showing low normalized T-cell clonal expansion.

A history of autoimmune disease or systemic immunosuppression excluded patients. In regard to this clone: Antigen specificity is unknown.

The protocol was immunoSEQ multiplex PCR, while the TCRdb copy is restricted to in-frame clones and leaves out a portion. The sample contains about 6,700 clones, 94% of which appear only once. The CDR3 runs to 15 residues. The V and J ends lost 5 bases and 5 bases respectively, with 18 bases between them. Looked up from germline, CDR1 is KGHSH and CDR2 is LQKENI. Sequencing used CD4+ or CD8+ T cells sorted from blood, obtained in a trial of the OX40 agonist ivuxolimab. The TCR comes from an adult with an advanced solid tumor such as melanoma, head and neck, liver or kidney cancer. V and J are TRBV18 and TRBJ1-1, with D possibly matching TRBD1 (5 bases). The DNA for the CDR3 is TGTGCCAGCTCAGATCCGGGACGACCGGTGACTGAAGCTTTCTTT. It is translated as CASSDPGRPVTEAFF.